This section outlines one TCR beta chain sequence together with its context. The data were obtained in a study of blood T cell repertoires in COVID-19. Overall study: Some COVID-19 samples were acute and others convalescent; all came from the United States, Italy and Spain.

The CDR3 length is 14 residues. Losses at the gene ends were 1 base for V and 6 bases for J; bases not matched to a gene: 2. Germline V gene sequence: CDR1 SGHAT, CDR2 FQNNGV. Using immunoSEQ multiplex PCR, the repertoire was profiled, and TCRdb retains in-frame clones only, with some absent. The data contain 120,000 or so clones, roughly 85% of them seen just once; the ten biggest clones take up 5% to 7.5%. The origin of this receptor is an elderly man with active or convalescent COVID-19. The rearrangement joins TRBV11-2 to TRBJ1-5, with TRBD1 identical over 8 bases. The source material was peripheral blood. CDR3 region: CASSLAGGVQPQHF. The CDR3, as DNA: TGTGCCAGCAGCTTAGCAGGGGGCGTTCAGCCCCAGCATTTT.